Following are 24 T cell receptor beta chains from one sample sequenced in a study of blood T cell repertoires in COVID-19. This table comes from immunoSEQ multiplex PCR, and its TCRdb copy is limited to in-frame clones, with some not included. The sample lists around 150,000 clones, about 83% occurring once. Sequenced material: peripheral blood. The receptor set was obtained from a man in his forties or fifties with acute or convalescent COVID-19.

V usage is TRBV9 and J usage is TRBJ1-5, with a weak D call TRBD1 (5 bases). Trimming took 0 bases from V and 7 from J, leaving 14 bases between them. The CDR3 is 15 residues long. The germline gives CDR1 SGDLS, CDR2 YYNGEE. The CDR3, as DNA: TGTGCCAGCAGCGTAGGGGGCCTCCCAGGGCAGCCCCAGCATTTT. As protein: CASSVGGLPGQPQHF.

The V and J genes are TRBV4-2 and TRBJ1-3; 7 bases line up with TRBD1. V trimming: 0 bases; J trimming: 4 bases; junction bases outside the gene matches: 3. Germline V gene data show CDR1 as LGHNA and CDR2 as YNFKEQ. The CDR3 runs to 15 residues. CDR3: CASSQDRGQGNTIYF. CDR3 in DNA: TGTGCCAGCAGCCAAGATCGGGGACAGGGAAACACCATATATTTT.

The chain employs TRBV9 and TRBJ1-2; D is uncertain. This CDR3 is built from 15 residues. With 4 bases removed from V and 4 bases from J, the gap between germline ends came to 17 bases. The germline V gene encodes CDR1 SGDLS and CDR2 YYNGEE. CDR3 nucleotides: TGTGCCAGCAGCCTCGGTCCCATCTCTTCCTATGGCTACACCTTC. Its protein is CASSLGPISSYGYTF.

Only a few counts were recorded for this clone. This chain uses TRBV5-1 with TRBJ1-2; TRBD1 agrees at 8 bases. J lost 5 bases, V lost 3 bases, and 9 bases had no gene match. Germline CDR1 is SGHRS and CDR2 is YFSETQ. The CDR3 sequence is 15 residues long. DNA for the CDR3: TGCGCCAGCAGCTCCCGTCCCGGGACAGGATATGGCTACACCTTC. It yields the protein CASSSRPGTGYGYTF.

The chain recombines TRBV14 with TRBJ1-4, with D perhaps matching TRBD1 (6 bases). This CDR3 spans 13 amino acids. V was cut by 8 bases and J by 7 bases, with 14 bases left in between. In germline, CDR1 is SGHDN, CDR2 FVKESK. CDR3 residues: CASSRDIAEKLFF. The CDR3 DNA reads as TGTGCCAGCTCCCGGGACATTGCTGAAAAACTGTTTTTT.

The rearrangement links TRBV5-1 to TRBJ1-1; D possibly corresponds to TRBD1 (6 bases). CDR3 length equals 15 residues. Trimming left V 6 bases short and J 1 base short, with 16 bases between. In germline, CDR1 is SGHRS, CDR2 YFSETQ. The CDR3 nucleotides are TGCGCCAGCACAACAGGGAATTTAGGGAACACTGAAGCTTTCTTT. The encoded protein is CASTTGNLGNTEAFF. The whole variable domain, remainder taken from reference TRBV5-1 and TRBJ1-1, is KAGVTQTPRYLIKTRGQQVTLSCSPISGHRSVSWYQQTPGQGLQFLFEYFSETQRNKGNFPGRFSGRQFSNSRSEMNVSTLELGDSALYLCASTTGNLGNTEAFFGQGTRLTVV.

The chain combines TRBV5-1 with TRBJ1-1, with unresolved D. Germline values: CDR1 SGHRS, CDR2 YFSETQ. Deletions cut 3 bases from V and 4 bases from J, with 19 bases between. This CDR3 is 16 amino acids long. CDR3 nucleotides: TGCGCCAGCAGCTCCTCGGGTGTCAGCCAGTTCACTGAAGCTTTCTTT. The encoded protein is CASSSSGVSQFTEAFF. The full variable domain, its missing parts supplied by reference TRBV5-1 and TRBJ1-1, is KAGVTQTPRYLIKTRGQQVTLSCSPISGHRSVSWYQQTPGQGLQFLFEYFSETQRNKGNFPGRFSGRQFSNSRSEMNVSTLELGDSALYLCASSSSGVSQFTEAFFGQGTRLTVV.

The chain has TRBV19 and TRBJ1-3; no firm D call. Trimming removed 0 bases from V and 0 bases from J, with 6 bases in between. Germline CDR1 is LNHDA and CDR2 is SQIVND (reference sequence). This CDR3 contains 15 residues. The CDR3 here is CASSIEAGSGNTIYF. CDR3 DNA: TGTGCCAGTAGTATAGAAGCCGGCTCTGGAAACACCATATATTTT.

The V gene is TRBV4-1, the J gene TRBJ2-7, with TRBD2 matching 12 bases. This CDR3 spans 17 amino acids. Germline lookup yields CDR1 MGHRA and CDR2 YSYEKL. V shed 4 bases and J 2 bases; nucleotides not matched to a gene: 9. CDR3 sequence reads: CASSPSSGGAVPYEQYF. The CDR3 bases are TGCGCCAGCAGCCCCTCTAGCGGGGGGGCCGTCCCCTACGAGCAGTACTTC.

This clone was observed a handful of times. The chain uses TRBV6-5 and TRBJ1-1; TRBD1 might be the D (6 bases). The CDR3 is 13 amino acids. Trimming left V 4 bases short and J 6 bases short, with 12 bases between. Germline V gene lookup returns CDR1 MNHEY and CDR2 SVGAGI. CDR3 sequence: CASSFRGAAEAFF. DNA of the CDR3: TGTGCCAGCAGTTTTCGGGGGGCGGCTGAAGCTTTCTTT.

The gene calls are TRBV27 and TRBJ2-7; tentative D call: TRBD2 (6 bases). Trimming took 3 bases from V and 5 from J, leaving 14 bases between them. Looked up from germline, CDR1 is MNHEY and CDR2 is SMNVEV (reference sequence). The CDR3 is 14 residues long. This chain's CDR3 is CASSFVGGLHEQYF. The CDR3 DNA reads TGTGCCAGCAGTTTTGTCGGGGGTCTCCACGAGCAGTACTTC.

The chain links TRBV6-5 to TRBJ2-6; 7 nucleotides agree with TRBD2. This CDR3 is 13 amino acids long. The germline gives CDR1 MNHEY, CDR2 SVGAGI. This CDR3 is CGEGLGGANVLTF. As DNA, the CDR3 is TGTGGGGAGGGGCTAGGCGGGGCCAACGTCCTGACTTTC.

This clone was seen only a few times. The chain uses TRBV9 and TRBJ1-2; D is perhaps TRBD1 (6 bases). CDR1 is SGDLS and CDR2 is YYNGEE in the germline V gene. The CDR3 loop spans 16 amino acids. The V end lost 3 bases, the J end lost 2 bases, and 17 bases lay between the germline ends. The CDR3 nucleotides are TGTGCCAGCAGCGAGAGACCGGGACACAAGAACTATGGCTACACCTTC. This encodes CASSERPGHKNYGYTF. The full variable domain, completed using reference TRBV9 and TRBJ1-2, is DSGVTQTPKHLITATGQRVTLRCSPRSGDLSVYWYQQSLDQGLQFLIQYYNGEERAKGNILERFSAQQFPDLHSELNLSSLELGDSALYFCASSERPGHKNYGYTFGSGTRLTVV.

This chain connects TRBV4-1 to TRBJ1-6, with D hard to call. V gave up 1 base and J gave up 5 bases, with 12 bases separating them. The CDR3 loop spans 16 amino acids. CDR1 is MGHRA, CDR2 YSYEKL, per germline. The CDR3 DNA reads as TGCGCCAGCAGCCAAGGTCGAGGGAGAGATAATTCACCCCTCCACTTT. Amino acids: CASSQGRGRDNSPLHF.

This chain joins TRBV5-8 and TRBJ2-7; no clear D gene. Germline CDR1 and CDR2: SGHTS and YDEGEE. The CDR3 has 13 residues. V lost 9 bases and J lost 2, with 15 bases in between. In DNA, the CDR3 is TGTGCCACCGCAGGCAGGCCCCCCTACGAGCAGTACTTC. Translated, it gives CATAGRPPYEQYF.

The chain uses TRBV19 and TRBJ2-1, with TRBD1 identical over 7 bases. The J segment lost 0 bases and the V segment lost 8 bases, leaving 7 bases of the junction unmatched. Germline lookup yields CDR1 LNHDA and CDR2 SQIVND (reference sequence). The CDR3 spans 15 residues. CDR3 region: CASGGQPSSYNEQFF. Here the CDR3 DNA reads TGTGCCAGTGGGGGACAGCCGAGCTCCTACAATGAGCAGTTCTTC.

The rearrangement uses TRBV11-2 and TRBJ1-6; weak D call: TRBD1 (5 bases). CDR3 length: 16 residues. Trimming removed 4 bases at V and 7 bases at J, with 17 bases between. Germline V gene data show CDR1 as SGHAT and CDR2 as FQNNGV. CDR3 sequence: CASSSPREGRNSPLHF. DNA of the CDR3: TGTGCCAGCAGCTCCCCCCGGGAGGGGAGGAATTCACCCCTCCACTTT.

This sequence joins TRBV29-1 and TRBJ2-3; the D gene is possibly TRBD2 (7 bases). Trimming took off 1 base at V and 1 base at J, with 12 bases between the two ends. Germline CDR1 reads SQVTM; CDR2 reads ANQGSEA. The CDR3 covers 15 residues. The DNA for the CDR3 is TGCAGCGTTGAAGCGTCGGGGGGCGGCACAGATACGCAGTATTTT. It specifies CSVEASGGGTDTQYF.

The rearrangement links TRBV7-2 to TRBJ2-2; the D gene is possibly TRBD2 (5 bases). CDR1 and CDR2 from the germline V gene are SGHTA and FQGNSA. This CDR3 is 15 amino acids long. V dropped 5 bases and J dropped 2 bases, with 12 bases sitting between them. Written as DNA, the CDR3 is TGTGCCAGCAGCCCCCCGGGGTTTAACACCGGGGAGCTGTTTTTT. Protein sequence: CASSPPGFNTGELFF.

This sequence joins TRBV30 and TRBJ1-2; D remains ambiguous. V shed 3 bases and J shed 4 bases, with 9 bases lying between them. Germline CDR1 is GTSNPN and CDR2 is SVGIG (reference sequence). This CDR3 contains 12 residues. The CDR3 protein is CAWSPQAYGYTF. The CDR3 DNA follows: TGTGCCTGGAGCCCTCAGGCCTATGGCTACACCTTC.

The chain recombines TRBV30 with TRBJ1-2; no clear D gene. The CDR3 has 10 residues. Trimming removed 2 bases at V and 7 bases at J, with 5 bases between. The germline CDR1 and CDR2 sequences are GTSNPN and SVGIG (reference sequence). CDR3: CAWSRVGYTF. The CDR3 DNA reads TGTGCCTGGAGTAGAGTTGGCTACACCTTC. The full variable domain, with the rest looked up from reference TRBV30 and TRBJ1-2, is SQTIHQWPATLVQPVGSPLSLECTVEGTSNPNLYWYRQAAGRGLQLLFYSVGIGQISSEVPQNLSASRPQDRQFILSSKKLLLSDSGFYLCAWSRVGYTFGSGTRLTVV.

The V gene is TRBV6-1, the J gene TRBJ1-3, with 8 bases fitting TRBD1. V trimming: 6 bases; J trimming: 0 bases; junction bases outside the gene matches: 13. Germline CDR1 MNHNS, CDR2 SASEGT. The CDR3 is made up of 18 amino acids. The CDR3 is CASRERATGVPSGNTIYF. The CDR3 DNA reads TGTGCCAGCAGAGAAAGGGCGACAGGGGTCCCCTCTGGAAACACCATATATTTT.

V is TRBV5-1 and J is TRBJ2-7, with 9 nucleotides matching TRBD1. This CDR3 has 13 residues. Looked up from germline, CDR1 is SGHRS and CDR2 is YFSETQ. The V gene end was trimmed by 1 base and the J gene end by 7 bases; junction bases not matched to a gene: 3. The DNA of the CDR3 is TGCGCCAGCAGCTTGTTACAGGGGGCTGAGCAGTACTTC. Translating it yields CASSLLQGAEQYF.

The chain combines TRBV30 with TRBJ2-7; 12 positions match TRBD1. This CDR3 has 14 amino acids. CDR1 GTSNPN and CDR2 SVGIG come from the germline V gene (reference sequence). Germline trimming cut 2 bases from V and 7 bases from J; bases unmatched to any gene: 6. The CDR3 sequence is CAWSFRDRGQEQYV. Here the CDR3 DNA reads TGTGCCTGGAGTTTCCGGGACAGGGGGCAAGAGCAGTACGTC.